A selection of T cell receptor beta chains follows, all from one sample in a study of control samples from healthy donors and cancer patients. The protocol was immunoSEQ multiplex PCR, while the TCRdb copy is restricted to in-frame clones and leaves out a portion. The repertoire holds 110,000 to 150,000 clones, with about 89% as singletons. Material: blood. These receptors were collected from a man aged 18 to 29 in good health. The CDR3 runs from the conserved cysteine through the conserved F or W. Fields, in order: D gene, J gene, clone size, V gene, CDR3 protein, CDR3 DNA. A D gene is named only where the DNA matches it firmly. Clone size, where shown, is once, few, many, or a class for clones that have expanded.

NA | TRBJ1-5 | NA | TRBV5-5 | CASSLKPDGNQPQHF | TGTGCCAGCAGCTTGAAGCCGGACGGAAATCAGCCCCAGCATTTT
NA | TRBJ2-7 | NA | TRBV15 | CATSRDRGLIYEQYF | TGTGCCACCAGCAGAGATAGAGGCTTAATCTACGAGCAGTACTTC
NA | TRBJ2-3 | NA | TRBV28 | CASMRGDTQYF | TGTGCCAGCATGAGGGGGGATACGCAGTATTTT
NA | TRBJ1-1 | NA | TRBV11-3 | CASSRAGNTEAFF | TGTGCCAGCAGCCGAGCAGGGAACACTGAAGCTTTCTTT
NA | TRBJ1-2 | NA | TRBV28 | CASSTQPTPYGYTF | TGTGCCAGCAGTACTCAGCCAACACCTTATGGCTACACCTTC
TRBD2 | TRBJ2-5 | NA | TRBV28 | CASSLLGSGGAGETQYF | TGTGCCAGCAGTTTATTGGGTAGCGGGGGGGCTGGGGAGACCCAGTACTTC
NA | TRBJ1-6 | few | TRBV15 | CATSRDAGDNSPLHF | TGTGCCACCAGCAGAGATGCCGGGGATAATTCACCCCTCCACTTT
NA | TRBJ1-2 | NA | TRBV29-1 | CSVSDISWGYGYTF | TGCAGCGTTTCGGACATAAGTTGGGGATATGGCTACACCTTC
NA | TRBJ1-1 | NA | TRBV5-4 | CASSLKAMNTEAFF | TGTGCCAGCAGCTTGAAGGCGATGAACACTGAAGCTTTCTTT
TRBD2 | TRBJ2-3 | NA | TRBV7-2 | CASRTGGSIDTQYF | TGTGCCAGCAGGACGGGGGGGAGTATAGATACGCAGTATTTT
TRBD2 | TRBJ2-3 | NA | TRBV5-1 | CASSLESGGQEYF | TGCGCCAGCAGCTTGGAAAGCGGGGGGCAGGAGTATTTT
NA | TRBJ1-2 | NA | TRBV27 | CASRGNAVDGYTF | TGTGCCAGCAGGGGGAATGCAGTGGATGGCTACACCTTC
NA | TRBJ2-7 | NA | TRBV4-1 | CASSPVSGAYEQYF | TGCGCCAGCAGCCCCGTTAGTGGGGCCTACGAGCAGTACTTC
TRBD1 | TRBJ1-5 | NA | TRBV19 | CASTVGTGGYQPQHF | TGTGCCAGTACGGTCGGGACAGGGGGCTATCAGCCCCAGCATTTT
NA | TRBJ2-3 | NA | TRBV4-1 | CASTQGGATDTQYF | TGCGCCAGCACCCAAGGGGGTGCCACAGATACGCAGTATTTT
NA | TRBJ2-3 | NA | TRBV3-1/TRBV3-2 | CASSYGPTDTQYF | TGTGCCAGCAGTTACGGACCCACAGATACGCAGTATTTT
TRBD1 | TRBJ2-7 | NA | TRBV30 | CAWRGDRGRSYEQYF | TGTGCCTGGAGGGGGGACAGGGGTAGGTCCTACGAGCAGTACTTC
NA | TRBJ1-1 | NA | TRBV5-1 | CASNINPGNTEAFF | TGCGCCAGCAACATCAACCCGGGGAACACTGAAGCTTTCTTT
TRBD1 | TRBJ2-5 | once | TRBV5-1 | CASSTGQSRGGTQYF | TGCGCCAGCAGCACGGGACAGTCCCGCGGAGGGACCCAGTACTTC
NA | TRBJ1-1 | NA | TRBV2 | CASKRGGTEAFF | TGTGCCAGCAAACGGGGGGGCACTGAAGCTTTCTTT
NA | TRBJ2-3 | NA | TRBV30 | CAWSEGRGVTDTQYF | TGTGCCTGGAGTGAGGGCAGGGGGGTCACAGATACGCAGTATTTT
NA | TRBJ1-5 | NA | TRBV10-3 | CAISDSSSEPQHF | TGTGCCATCAGTGACTCCTCATCCGAGCCCCAGCATTTT
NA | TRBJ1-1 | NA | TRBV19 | CASSIEGGYAEAFF | TGTGCCAGTAGTATAGAGGGGGGGTACGCTGAAGCTTTCTTT
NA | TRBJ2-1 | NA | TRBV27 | CASSLLGPPSSYNEQFF | TGTGCCAGCAGTTTACTCGGGCCACCGAGCTCCTACAATGAGCAGTTCTTC
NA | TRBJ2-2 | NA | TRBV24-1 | CATSDTGTLNTGELFF | TGTGCCACCAGTGATACCGGGACATTGAACACCGGGGAGCTGTTTTTT
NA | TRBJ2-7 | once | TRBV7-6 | CASSLVQRAGSYEQYF | TGTGCCAGCAGCTTAGTGCAGCGGGCAGGCTCCTACGAGCAGTACTTC
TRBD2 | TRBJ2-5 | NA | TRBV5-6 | CASSFPGLAGTETQYF | TGTGCCAGCAGCTTCCCGGGACTAGCGGGGACAGAGACCCAGTACTTC
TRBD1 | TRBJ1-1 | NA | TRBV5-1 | CASSPGQGLEAFF | TGCGCCAGCAGCCCTGGACAGGGGCTCGAAGCTTTCTTT
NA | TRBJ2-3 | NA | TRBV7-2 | CASSALRGSDTQYF | TGTGCCAGCAGCGCCCTAAGGGGATCGGATACGCAGTATTTT
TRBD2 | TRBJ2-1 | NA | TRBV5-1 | CASSWRESSYNEQFF | TGCGCCAGCAGCTGGCGGGAGAGCTCCTACAATGAGCAGTTCTTC
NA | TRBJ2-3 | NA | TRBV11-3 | CASSLGRTDTQYF | TGTGCCAGCAGCTTAGGCCGCACAGATACGCAGTATTTT
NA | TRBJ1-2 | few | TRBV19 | CATSGSYGYTF | TGTGCCACCTCCGGGAGCTATGGCTACACCTTC
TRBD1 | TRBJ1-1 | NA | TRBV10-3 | CAIRMTGPANTEAFF | TGTGCCATCAGGATGACAGGGCCCGCGAACACTGAAGCTTTCTTT
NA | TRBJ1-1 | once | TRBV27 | CASSPGGYTEAFF | TGTGCCAGCAGCCCCGGGGGATACACTGAAGCTTTCTTT
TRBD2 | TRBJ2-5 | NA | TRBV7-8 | CASSVSGGPQETQYF | TGTGCCAGCAGCGTTAGCGGGGGGCCACAAGAGACCCAGTACTTC
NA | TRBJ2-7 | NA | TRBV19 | CASSLGGDEQYF | TGTGCCAGTAGCCTGGGGGGCGACGAGCAGTACTTC
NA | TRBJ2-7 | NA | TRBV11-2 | CASSAGLGTGFYEQYF | TGTGCCAGCAGCGCGGGACTAGGGACAGGGTTTTACGAGCAGTACTTC
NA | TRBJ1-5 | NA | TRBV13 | CASSQSPHQPQHF | TGTGCCAGCAGCCAAAGCCCCCATCAGCCCCAGCATTTT
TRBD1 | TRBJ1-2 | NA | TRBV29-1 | CSVESRTGLYGYTF | TGCAGCGTTGAAAGTCGGACAGGCCTCTATGGCTACACCTTC
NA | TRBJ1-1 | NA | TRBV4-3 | CASSHLRGNTEAFF | TGCGCCAGCAGCCATTTGCGGGGGAACACTGAAGCTTTCTTT
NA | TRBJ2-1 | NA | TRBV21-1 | CASSSPSLAMSYNEQFF | TGTGCCAGCAGCTCCCCTTCACTAGCCATGTCCTACAATGAGCAGTTCTTC
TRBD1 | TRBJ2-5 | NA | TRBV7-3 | CASSQGQGSQETQYF | TGTGCCAGCAGCCAGGGACAGGGATCCCAAGAGACCCAGTACTTC
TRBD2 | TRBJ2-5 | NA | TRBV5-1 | CASSLVAGLETQYF | TGCGCCAGCAGCTTGGTAGCGGGGTTGGAAACCCAGTACTTC
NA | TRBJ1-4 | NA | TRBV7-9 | CASSLSYEKLFF | TGTGCCAGCAGCTTAAGTTATGAAAAACTGTTTTTT
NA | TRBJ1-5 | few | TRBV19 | CASSIFWQGGTQPQHF | TGTGCCAGTAGTATTTTTTGGCAGGGAGGTACTCAGCCCCAGCATTTT
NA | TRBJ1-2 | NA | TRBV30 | CAWSVSGGGYTF | TGTGCCTGGAGTGTATCGGGGGGTGGCTACACCTTC
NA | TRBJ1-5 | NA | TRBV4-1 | CASSQTDVSNQPQHF | TGCGCCAGCAGCCAGACAGACGTTAGCAATCAGCCCCAGCATTTT
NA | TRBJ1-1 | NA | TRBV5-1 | CASSWPPEAFF | TGCGCCAGCAGCTGGCCCCCTGAAGCTTTCTTT
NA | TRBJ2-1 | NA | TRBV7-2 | CATRIGNEQFF | TGTGCCACCCGTATAGGTAATGAGCAGTTCTTC
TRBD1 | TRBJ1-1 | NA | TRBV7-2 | CASSLAGQITAGPEAFF | TGTGCCAGCAGCTTAGCGGGACAGATCACCGCTGGGCCTGAAGCTTTCTTT
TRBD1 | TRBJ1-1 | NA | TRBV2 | CASSGDRVVEAFF | TGTGCCAGCAGTGGGGACAGGGTGGTTGAAGCTTTCTTT
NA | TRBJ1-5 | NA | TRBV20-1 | CSASVGDSNQPQHF | TGCAGTGCTAGTGTAGGGGATAGCAATCAGCCCCAGCATTTT